The 30 T cell receptor beta chains in this list originate from one sample, sequenced in a study of blood T cell repertoires in COVID-19. Produced via immunoSEQ multiplex PCR; TCRdb's table is partial and in-frame only. The sample lists about 160,000 clones; approximately 91% were seen once. The specimen was peripheral blood. The origin of the receptors is a man younger than 35 with acute or convalescent COVID-19.

The J gene is TRBJ1-5, the V gene TRBV20-1; D gene uncertain. CDR3 size: 13 residues. Germline V lookup: CDR1 DFQATT, CDR2 SNEGSKA (reference sequence). The germline V and J ends were trimmed by 3 bases and 5 bases, with 11 bases remaining between them. For the CDR3, the DNA is TGCAGTGCTAGTGAATCTCCAGATCAGCCCCAGCATTTT. This sequence encodes CSASESPDQPQHF.

J is TRBJ2-1 and V is TRBV24-1, with D perhaps matching TRBD1 (6 bases). There are 15 residues in the CDR3. Trimming pared 3 bases from V and 2 bases from J, leaving 10 bases between. CDR1 KGHDR and CDR2 SFDVKD come from the germline V gene. The CDR3 region has the DNA TGTGCCACCAGTGATCCCGGGACAACCTACAATGAGCAGTTCTTC. The encoded protein is CATSDPGTTYNEQFF.

This sequence joins TRBV24-1 and TRBJ2-7, with 7 bases fitting TRBD1. Germline trimming cut 4 bases from V and 1 base from J; bases unmatched to any gene: 9. Germline V gene lookup returns CDR1 KGHDR and CDR2 SFDVKD. CDR3 length: 16 amino acids. CDR3 bases: TGTGCCACCAGTGAACGGGCCCCAGGGGGTTCCTACGAGCAGTACTTC. This codes for CATSERAPGGSYEQYF.

The chain has TRBV3-1 (or the pseudogene TRBV3-2) and TRBJ2-1; 10 nucleotides agree with TRBD2. Per the germline V gene, CDR1 is LGHDT and CDR2 is YNNKEL (reference sequence). The CDR3 is 16 residues long. V was clipped by 5 bases and J by 1 base; unmatched bases: 5. The CDR3 protein is CASSSSGSVSYNEQFF. For the CDR3, the DNA is TGTGCCAGCAGCTCTAGCGGGAGTGTATCCTACAATGAGCAGTTCTTC.

The V call is TRBV19, the J call TRBJ2-1; D gene ambiguous. Trimming took 5 bases from V and 4 from J, leaving 18 bases between them. Germline CDR1 and CDR2: LNHDA and SQIVND (reference sequence). This CDR3 is built from 16 residues. The chain's CDR3 is CASSSQYPAEYNEQFF. The DNA of the CDR3 is TGTGCCAGTAGTTCCCAATATCCGGCGGAATACAATGAGCAGTTCTTC.

This rearrangement joins TRBV12-3 or TRBV12-4 to TRBJ2-7; D may be TRBD1 (6 bases). With 1 base removed from V and 6 bases from J, the gap between germline ends came to 10 bases. The CDR3 spans 13 residues. The CDR3 spells CASSLGGLGEQYF. The CDR3 DNA sequence: TGTGCCAGCAGTTTAGGGGGGCTGGGCGAGCAGTACTTC.

V and J are TRBV7-9 and TRBJ2-1, with TRBD2 identical over 10 bases. The trim removed 6 bases at V and 6 bases at J, leaving 8 bases unmatched. CDR3 length: 15 residues. Per germline, CDR1 SEHNR and CDR2 FQNEAQ (reference sequence). Here the CDR3 reads CASSLNSGRRNEQFF. The DNA for the CDR3 is TGTGCCAGCAGTCTCAATAGCGGGAGGCGCAATGAGCAGTTCTTC.

The V gene is TRBV4-2, the J gene TRBJ2-7; tentatively, D is TRBD1 (5 bases). This CDR3 region has 15 residues. V was pared by 0 bases and J by 7 bases, with 16 bases between. Germline V gene sequence: CDR1 LGHNA, CDR2 YNFKEQ. The CDR3 region is CASSQEVQGSQEQYF. In DNA form, the CDR3 reads TGTGCCAGCAGCCAAGAGGTCCAGGGCAGCCAAGAGCAGTACTTC.

This chain uses TRBV27 with TRBJ1-5, with 9 positions matching TRBD1. CDR3 length: 15 amino acids. V lost 4 bases and J lost 4; bases outside the gene matches: 5. CDR1 is MNHEY and CDR2 is SMNVEV in the germline V gene (reference sequence). CDR3 amino acids: CASSSLQGANQPQHF. In DNA form, the CDR3 reads TGTGCCAGCAGTTCTTTACAGGGGGCGAATCAGCCCCAGCATTTT.

The chain joins TRBV10-2 to TRBJ2-3; D perhaps matches TRBD1 (5 bases). This CDR3 spans 13 amino acids. V was pared by 10 bases and J by 3 bases, with 14 bases between. The V gene's germline CDR1 is WSHSY and CDR2 SAAADI. CDR3 sequence (DNA): TGCGCCACCAGACAGTCGGTGACAGATACGCAGTATTTT. Amino acid sequence: CATRQSVTDTQYF.

This clone was counted once. The chain links TRBV14 to TRBJ1-4, with D unclear. Trimming took 1 base from V and 5 from J, leaving 11 bases between them. Germline V lookup: CDR1 SGHDN, CDR2 FVKESK. The CDR3 extends over 15 amino acids. CDR3 sequence (DNA): TGTGCCAGCAGCCAAGCGGGTGCCTTAAATGAAAAACTGTTTTTT. This sequence encodes CASSQAGALNEKLFF.

The chain employs TRBV9 and TRBJ1-2, with D possibly TRBD1 on 5 matching bases. The CDR3 extends over 16 amino acids. V was trimmed by 0 bases and J by 3 bases, leaving 15 bases between them. Germline values: CDR1 SGDLS, CDR2 YYNGEE. CDR3 DNA: TGTGCCAGCAGCGTAGATCCCTCACAGGCAGACTATGGCTACACCTTC. Translating it yields CASSVDPSQADYGYTF.

This rearrangement joins TRBV4-2 to TRBJ2-7, with 9 positions matching TRBD2. V shed 2 bases and J 3 bases; nucleotides not matched to a gene: 8. The CDR3 totals 16 residues. Germline V gene lookup returns CDR1 LGHNA and CDR2 YNFKEQ. In nucleotides, the CDR3 is TGTGCCAGCAGCCAAAGCCTAGCGGGAAGCTTCTACGAGCAGTACTTC. Translated, it gives CASSQSLAGSFYEQYF.

This chain uses TRBV4-1 with TRBJ1-5; weak D call: TRBD1 (6 bases). Trimming cost V 4 bases and J 1 base, with 20 bases left between them. Germline-derived CDR1 and CDR2 are MGHRA and YSYEKL. The CDR3 spans 18 residues. In DNA form, the CDR3 reads TGCGCCAGCAGCCTAGTGGTTGCGGGGGCTTGGAGCAATCAGCCCCAGCATTTT. Translating it yields CASSLVVAGAWSNQPQHF.

The chain uses TRBV18 and TRBJ1-6; a weak D match, TRBD1 (6 bases). From germline, CDR1 is KGHSH and CDR2 LQKENI. This CDR3 is built from 16 residues. The V end was cut by 3 bases, the J end by 3 bases, with 12 bases between. CDR3 coding DNA: TGTGCCAGCTCACCGCGGACGGACAGCTATAATTCACCCCTCCACTTT. The encoded protein is CASSPRTDSYNSPLHF. Combining the CDR3 with reference TRBV18 and TRBJ1-6 gives the whole variable domain NAGVMQNPRHLVRRRGQEARLRCSPMKGHSHVYWYRQLPEEGLKFMVYLQKENIIDESGMPKERFSAEFPKEGPSILRIQQVVRGDSAAYFCASSPRTDSYNSPLHFGNGTRLTVT.

The chain couples TRBV19 to TRBJ2-5; TRBD1 is a possible D gene (6 bases). The CDR3 contains 13 residues. CDR1 LNHDA and CDR2 SQIVND come from the germline V gene (reference sequence). Between the trimmed V and J ends, which lost 7 bases and 4 bases, there was a span of 13 bases. The CDR3 is CASMAQGRETQYF. CDR3 nucleotides: TGTGCCAGTATGGCCCAGGGGCGAGAGACCCAGTACTTC.

The chain employs TRBV29-1 and TRBJ1-4; D ambiguous. Looked up from germline, CDR1 is SQVTM and CDR2 is ANQGSEA. Trimming shortened V by 3 bases and J by 10 bases, and 18 bases separated the two germline ends. The CDR3 covers 14 residues. CDR3 DNA sequence: TGCAGCGTTGATTTATCCGGGGAGGTCGGAAAACTGTTTTTT. Translated: CSVDLSGEVGKLFF.

V and J are TRBV20-1 and TRBJ2-5; D is possibly TRBD2 (5 bases). With 3 bases removed from V and 1 base from J, the gap between germline ends came to 9 bases. The CDR3 contains 13 residues. Germline CDR1 DFQATT, CDR2 SNEGSKA (reference sequence). This CDR3 is CSASRGLQETQYF. DNA of the CDR3: TGCAGTGCTAGTCGAGGGCTCCAAGAGACCCAGTACTTC.

The rearrangement uses TRBV3-1 (or the pseudogene TRBV3-2) and TRBJ2-7; a weak D match, TRBD1 (5 bases). This CDR3 region has 13 residues. The V gene lost 4 bases and the J gene lost 7 bases, with 14 bases spanning the gap. CDR1 and CDR2 (germline): LGHDT, YNNKEL (reference sequence). The CDR3 coding sequence is TGTGCCAGCAGCCCCCCCCCAGGGTGGGAGCAGTACTTC. Protein: CASSPPPGWEQYF.

This clone was counted at least ten times. The rearrangement links TRBV13 to TRBJ1-4, with 9 nucleotides matching TRBD1. V lost 6 bases and J lost 8; bases outside the gene matches: 13. This CDR3 is built from 16 residues. Germline CDR1 and CDR2: PRHDT and FYEKMQ (reference sequence). CDR3 bases: TGTGCCAGCAGTTATGGCCGACAGGGGGTAGAGGAAAAACTGTTTTTT. It is translated as CASSYGRQGVEEKLFF.

The J gene is TRBJ2-7, the V gene TRBV27; D might be TRBD1 (5 bases). Trimming stripped 3 bases from V and 2 bases from J, with 11 bases between. Germline loops: CDR1 MNHEY, CDR2 SMNVEV (reference sequence). This CDR3 comprises 14 residues. The CDR3 here is CASSFQQTAYEQYF. Here the CDR3 DNA reads TGTGCCAGCAGTTTTCAACAGACAGCCTACGAGCAGTACTTC.

This chain joins TRBV7-2 and TRBJ1-3, with 9 bases that match TRBD1. J gave up 2 bases and V 3 bases, and 2 bases lay outside the gene matches. Germline values: CDR1 SGHTA, CDR2 FQGNSA. The CDR3 spans 15 residues. The CDR3 sequence: CASSFGTGPGNTIYF. CDR3 nucleotide sequence: TGTGCCAGCAGCTTCGGGACAGGGCCTGGAAACACCATATATTTT.

The chain carries TRBV5-1 and TRBJ2-6; D ambiguous. The CDR3 spans 15 residues. From germline, CDR1 is SGHRS and CDR2 YFSETQ. V was trimmed by 4 bases and J by 1 base, leaving 9 bases between them. The CDR3 DNA reads TGCGCCAGCAGCCCCCTGGAGTCTGGGGCCAACGTCCTGACTTTC. It yields the protein CASSPLESGANVLTF. The full variable domain, with the rest looked up from reference TRBV5-1 and TRBJ2-6, is KAGVTQTPRYLIKTRGQQVTLSCSPISGHRSVSWYQQTPGQGLQFLFEYFSETQRNKGNFPGRFSGRQFSNSRSEMNVSTLELGDSALYLCASSPLESGANVLTFGAGSRLTVL.

The V gene is TRBV9, the J gene TRBJ1-1, with D tentatively TRBD1 (6 bases). The CDR3 is made up of 12 amino acids. Germline CDR1 is SGDLS and CDR2 is YYNGEE. Trimming shortened V by 4 bases and J by 5 bases, and 9 bases separated the two germline ends. The CDR3 nucleotides read TGTGCCAGCAGCCCCCAGGGGACTGAAGCTTTCTTT. Protein: CASSPQGTEAFF.

The V and J genes are TRBV6-5 and TRBJ1-1; D is unclear. Trimming pared 7 bases from V and 10 bases from J, leaving 22 bases between. The CDR3 contains 14 residues. Germline V gene sequence: CDR1 MNHEY, CDR2 SVGAGI. CDR3 amino acids: CASTDPENSKRAFF. The CDR3 nucleotides are TGTGCCAGCACCGATCCAGAAAACTCCAAGCGAGCTTTCTTT.

The V and J genes are TRBV30 and TRBJ1-2; 7 nucleotides line up with TRBD1. The V segment lost 3 bases and the J segment 5 bases; nucleotides outside the gene matches: 9. CDR1 and CDR2 (germline): GTSNPN, SVGIG (reference sequence). The CDR3 covers 14 residues. The DNA of the CDR3 is TGTGCCTGGAGCGACAGGGATGGCTTTTATGGCTACACCTTC. Translated: CAWSDRDGFYGYTF.

The chain uses TRBV19 and TRBJ1-6, with 7 bases identical to TRBD1. The junction had 1 base not matched to a gene; V was cut back by 3 bases and J by 8 bases. The V gene's germline CDR1 is LNHDA and CDR2 SQIVND (reference sequence). The CDR3 has 13 amino acids. This CDR3 reads CASSIRGDSPLHF. The CDR3 nucleotides read TGTGCCAGTAGTATCAGGGGGGATTCACCCCTCCACTTT.

The chain joins TRBV12-5 to TRBJ2-5; D might be TRBD2 (7 bases). The germline V gene has CDR1 LGHNT and CDR2 FRNRAP. CDR3 length equals 15 residues. The V end lost 3 bases, the J end lost 4 bases, and 15 bases lay between the germline ends. The CDR3 bases are TGTGCTAGTGGTTTAGGGGGGGAGTATGGAGAGACCCAGTACTTC. Amino acids: CASGLGGEYGETQYF.

This chain uses TRBV5-1 with TRBJ2-5; 14 bases map to TRBD2. CDR3 size: 17 residues. Trimming took 2 bases from V and 4 from J; bases not matched to a gene: 7. The germline V gene has CDR1 SGHRS and CDR2 YFSETQ. CDR3 sequence reads: CASSFRLAGGKGETQYF. DNA of the CDR3: TGCGCCAGCAGCTTTAGACTAGCGGGAGGGAAGGGAGAGACCCAGTACTTC.

The V call is TRBV6-6, the J call TRBJ2-7, with 13 bases aligning to TRBD2. V was pared by 6 bases and J by 2 bases, with 4 bases of the junction left unmatched. Germline CDR1 is MNHNY and CDR2 is SVGAGI (reference sequence). The length of the CDR3 is 15 residues. Written as DNA, the CDR3 is TGTGCCAGCAGGAGACTAGCGGGGGGCCCCTACGAGCAGTACTTC. It yields the protein CASRRLAGGPYEQYF.